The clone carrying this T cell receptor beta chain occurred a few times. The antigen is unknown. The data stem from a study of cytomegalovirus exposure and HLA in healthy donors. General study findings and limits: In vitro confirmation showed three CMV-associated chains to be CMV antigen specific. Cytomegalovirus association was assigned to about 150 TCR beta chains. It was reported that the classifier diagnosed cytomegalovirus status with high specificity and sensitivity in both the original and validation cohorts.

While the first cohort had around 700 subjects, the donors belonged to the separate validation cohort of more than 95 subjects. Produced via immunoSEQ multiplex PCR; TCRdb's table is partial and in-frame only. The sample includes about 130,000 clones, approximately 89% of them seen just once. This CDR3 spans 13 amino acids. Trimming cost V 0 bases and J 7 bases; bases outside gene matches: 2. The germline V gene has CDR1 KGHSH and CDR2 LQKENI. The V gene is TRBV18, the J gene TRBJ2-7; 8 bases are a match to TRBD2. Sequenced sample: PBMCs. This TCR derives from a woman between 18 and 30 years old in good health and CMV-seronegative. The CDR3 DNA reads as TGTGCCAGCTCACCACCCGGGAGGGAAGAGCAGTACTTC. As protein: CASSPPGREEQYF.